Sequencing of this TCR beta chain was carried out in a study of cytomegalovirus exposure and HLA in healthy donors. CDR3 length: 14 amino acids. The germline V gene has CDR1 LNHDA and CDR2 SQIVND (reference sequence). The V and J ends lost 3 bases and 2 bases, in that order; junction bases with no gene match: 3. Points from the study as a whole: Earlier analysis found most TCR beta V segments productive about 90% or about 30% of the time. Later genetic work tied a missense DCLRE1C variant to beta-chain V and J trimming. For presence/absence analyses, sequencing depth was assumed to be roughly uniform across donors.

With respect to this clone: Its specificity is not known.

The PCR used 60 Vbeta and 13 Jbeta primers. Sequenced by immunoSEQ multiplex PCR; TCRdb stores in-frame clones only, minus some. The table lists about 120,000 clones, 65% to 90% of them singletons. The sequence derives from a woman between 35 and 50 years old in good health and CMV-seronegative. The source material was PBMCs. The chain has TRBV19 and TRBJ2-5, with 7 bases aligning to TRBD1. CDR3 sequence (DNA): TGTGCCAGTAGTATTGGGACAGAGCAAGAGACCCAGTACTTC. Translating it yields CASSIGTEQETQYF.